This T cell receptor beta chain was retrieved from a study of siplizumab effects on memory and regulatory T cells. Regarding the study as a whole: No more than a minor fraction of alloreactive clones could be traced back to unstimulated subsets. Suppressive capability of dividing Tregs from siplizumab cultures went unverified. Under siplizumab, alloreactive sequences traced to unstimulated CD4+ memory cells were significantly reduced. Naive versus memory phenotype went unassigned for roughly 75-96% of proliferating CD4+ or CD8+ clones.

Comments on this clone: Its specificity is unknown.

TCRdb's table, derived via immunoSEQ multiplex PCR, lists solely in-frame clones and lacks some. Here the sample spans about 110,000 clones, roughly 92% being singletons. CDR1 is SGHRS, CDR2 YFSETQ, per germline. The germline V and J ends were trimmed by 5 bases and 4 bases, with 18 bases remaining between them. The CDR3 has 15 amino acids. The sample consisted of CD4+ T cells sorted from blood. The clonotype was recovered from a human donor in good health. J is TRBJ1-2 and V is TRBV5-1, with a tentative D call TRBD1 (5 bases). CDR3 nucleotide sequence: TGCGCCAGCAGTCTGGAGTCGGGGGAGGGCTATGGCTACACCTTC. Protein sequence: CASSLESGEGYGYTF.